This entry describes one T cell receptor (beta chain). Between the trimmed V and J ends, which lost 2 bases and 0 bases, there was a span of 14 bases. Germline loops: CDR1 SGHVS, CDR2 FQNEAQ. This CDR3 is 17 amino acids long. Here immunoSEQ multiplex PCR was the method, and the copy in TCRdb shows in-frame clones only, minus some. Of about 200,000 clones detected, under 90% appear once; the ten largest clones hold around a sixth. This record comes from a study of blood T cell repertoires in COVID-19. This sequence was found in a person aged 65 to 85 with COVID-19, enrolled during active disease. The sequenced sample consisted of peripheral blood. The J gene is TRBJ1-3, the V gene TRBV7-8; D is unclear. CDR3 bases: TGTGCCAGCAGCTTAAAAAGTGGAGGGTTCTCTGGAAACACCATATATTTT. It is translated as CASSLKSGGFSGNTIYF.